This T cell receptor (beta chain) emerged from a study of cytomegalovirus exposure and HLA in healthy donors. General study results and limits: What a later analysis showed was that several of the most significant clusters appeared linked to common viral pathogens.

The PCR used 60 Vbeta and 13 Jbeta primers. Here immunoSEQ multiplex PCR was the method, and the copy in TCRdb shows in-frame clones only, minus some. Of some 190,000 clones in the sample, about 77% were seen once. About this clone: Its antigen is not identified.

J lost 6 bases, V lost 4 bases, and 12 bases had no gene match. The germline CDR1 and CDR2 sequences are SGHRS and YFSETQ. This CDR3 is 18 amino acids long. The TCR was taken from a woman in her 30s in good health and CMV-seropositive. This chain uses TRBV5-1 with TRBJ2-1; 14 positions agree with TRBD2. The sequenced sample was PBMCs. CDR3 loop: CASSRNPGLAGEINEQFF. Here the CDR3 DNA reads TGCGCCAGCAGCCGGAATCCGGGACTAGCGGGAGAGATCAATGAGCAGTTCTTC.